Following are 21 T cell receptor beta chains from one sample sequenced in a study of Graves' ophthalmopathy and Graves' hyperthyroidism. RNA transcripts served as template for amplifying TCR beta CDR3 sequences. First-round RT-PCR employed HTBI primers, with a second-round multiplex PCR after it. One entry per CDR3 protein results from TCRdb running MiXCR on the multiplex PCR reads. The table shows about 660,000 distinct CDR3 sequences, with over 40% occurring only once. Sequencing was carried out using peripheral blood. These receptors were obtained from an adult man with Graves' ophthalmopathy.

This clonotype was seen at least ten times. The rearrangement joins TRBV15 to TRBJ1-1, with D possibly being TRBD1 (6 bases). The CDR3 is made up of 17 amino acids. V was trimmed by 0 bases and J by 0 bases, leaving 14 bases between them. Germline V gene sequence: CDR1 LNHNV, CDR2 YYDKDF (reference sequence). CDR3 sequence reads: CATSREGTGRMNTEAFF. As DNA, the CDR3 is TGTGCCACCAGCAGAGAAGGAACAGGGAGAATGAACACTGAAGCTTTCTTT.

CDR3 in amino acids: CASGNSPNTGEQYF. The CDR3 DNA is TGTGCCAGCGGGAACAGCCCGAACACCGGGGAGCAGTACTTC. V usage is TRBV7-3 and J usage is TRBJ2-7; D is unresolved. Trimming took 8 bases from V and 7 from J, leaving 21 bases between them. The germline V gene has CDR1 SGHTA and CDR2 FQGTGA. The CDR3 is 14 residues long.

The V and J genes are TRBV10-3 and TRBJ2-5; D unclear. CDR3 size: 14 residues. CDR1 ENHRY and CDR2 SYGVKD come from the germline V gene. V lost 2 bases and J lost 9, with 16 bases in between. Here the CDR3 reads CAISENSLSQPQYF. The CDR3 coding sequence is TGTGCCATCAGTGAGAACAGTTTAAGTCAGCCCCAGTACTTC.

The chain links TRBV14 to TRBJ1-1, with D possibly matching TRBD1 (5 bases). Looked up from germline, CDR1 is SGHDN and CDR2 is FVKESK. This CDR3 is built from 15 residues. V dropped 7 bases and J dropped 1 base, with 16 bases sitting between them. This CDR3 is CASTPSDSPNTEAFF. Here the CDR3 DNA reads TGTGCCAGCACCCCCAGTGACAGCCCGAACACTGAAGCTTTCTTT.

On this clonotype: One end of the junction is discordant with germline, which a read error may explain. The V and J genes are TRBV7-9 and TRBJ1-4; 8 nucleotides match TRBD1. CDR1 and CDR2 from the germline V gene are SEHNR and FQNEAQ (reference sequence). The CDR3 runs 13 residues. CDR3 region: CAGSLDREEKLFF. The DNA of the CDR3 is TGTGCCGGCAGCTTGGACAGGGAGGAAAAACTGTTTTTT. Using reference TRBV7-9 and TRBJ1-4 for the parts outside the CDR3, the full variable domain is DTGVSQNPRHKITKRGQNVTFRCDPISEHNRLYWYRQTLGQGPEFLTYFQNEAQLEKSRLLSDRFSAERPKGSFSTLEIQRTEQGDSAMYLCAGSLDREEKLFFGSGTQLSVL.

This clonotype occurred once. A much larger clone is a single base away; this may be a read error. The chain joins TRBV5-1 to TRBJ1-4; D perhaps matches TRBD1 (6 bases). Trimming stripped 8 bases from V and 8 bases from J, with 19 bases between. Germline CDR1 SGHRS, CDR2 YFSETQ. This CDR3 comprises 14 residues. CDR3: CASSTGTALEKLFF. CDR3 coding DNA: TGCGCCAGTAGCACAGGGACGGCCTTGGAAAAACTGTTTTTT.

This clonotype was found a few times. J is TRBJ2-7 and V is TRBV7-8; TRBD2 aligns across 9 bases. J was trimmed by 4 bases and V by 3 bases; bases with no gene match: 10. This CDR3 region has 16 residues. Germline V gene lookup returns CDR1 SGHVS and CDR2 FQNEAQ. CDR3 nucleotide sequence: TGTGCCAGCAGCTTTTATGTAGCGGGAGAGAATTACGAGCAGTACTTC. It is translated as CASSFYVAGENYEQYF.

This clonotype came up many times. The chain joins TRBV12-3 or TRBV12-4 to TRBJ1-1, with D unclear. Between the trimmed V and J ends, which lost 5 bases and 3 bases, there was a span of 16 bases. This CDR3 spans 15 amino acids. The CDR3 loop reads CASSPGLGEDTEAFF. In DNA form, the CDR3 reads TGTGCCAGCAGTCCTGGCCTCGGAGAGGACACTGAAGCTTTCTTT.

Details on this clonotype: A junction boundary mismatches the germline segment, possibly from a read error. CDR3: CVSRHGYNSPLHF. Written as DNA, the CDR3 is TGTGTCAGCAGACACGGATATAATTCACCCCTCCACTTT. The rearrangement uses TRBV25-1 and TRBJ1-6; D is uncertain. The CDR3 has 13 amino acids. The germline V gene has CDR1 MGHDK and CDR2 SYGVNS.

This clonotype was found a few times. J is TRBJ2-7 and V is TRBV2; D perhaps matches TRBD1 (6 bases). This CDR3 contains 15 residues. The germline V and J ends were trimmed by 5 bases and 1 base, with 15 bases remaining between them. Germline-derived CDR1 and CDR2 are SNHLY and FYNNEI. The CDR3 reads CASSLTGQASYEQYF. In nucleotides, the CDR3 is TGTGCCAGCAGTTTGACAGGCCAGGCATCCTACGAGCAGTACTTC. Together with reference TRBV2 and TRBJ2-7, the CDR3 gives the full variable domain: EPEVTQTPSHQVTQMGQEVILRCVPISNHLYFYWYRQILGQKVEFLVSFYNNEISEKSEIFDDQFSVERPDGSNFTLKIRSTKLEDSAMYFCASSLTGQASYEQYFGPGTRLTVT.

There are many counts of this clonotype. J is TRBJ1-2 and V is TRBV9; the D gene is possibly TRBD1 (5 bases). Germline values: CDR1 SGDLS, CDR2 YYNGEE. This CDR3 is 15 amino acids long. Trimming took off 0 bases at V and 2 bases at J, with 11 bases between the two ends. CDR3 coding DNA: TGTGCCAGCAGCGTAGCTCGGGCAGGGAACTATGGCTACACCTTC. This translates into CASSVARAGNYGYTF.

The gene calls are TRBV19 and TRBJ2-2, with D perhaps TRBD1 (5 bases). CDR1 and CDR2 from the germline V gene are LNHDA and SQIVND (reference sequence). Trimming removed 9 bases from V and 1 base from J, with 18 bases in between. CDR3 length equals 16 residues. CDR3 region: CASSYQGAGNTGELFF. Written as DNA, the CDR3 is TGTGCCAGCTCGTACCAGGGCGCAGGGAACACCGGGGAGCTGTTTTTT.

In its sample, this clonotype was seen many times. V is TRBV7-9 and J is TRBJ2-7; possibly TRBD2 for D (6 bases). Trimming shortened V by 1 base and J by 5 bases, and 12 bases separated the two germline ends. The CDR3 sequence is 14 residues long. Germline CDR1 SEHNR, CDR2 FQNEAQ (reference sequence). The CDR3 region has the DNA TGTGCCAGCAGCTTAGGCGGGGTGGGAAACGAGCAGTACTTC. Translation gives CASSLGGVGNEQYF.

This clonotype was detected only a few times. V gene TRBV10-3 combines with J gene TRBJ2-7; the match to TRBD2 covers 9 bases. CDR3 length: 14 amino acids. The junction had 14 bases not matched to a gene; V was cut back by 10 bases and J by 7 bases. Per the germline V gene, CDR1 is ENHRY and CDR2 is SYGVKD. As DNA, the CDR3 is TGTGCCAGCAGCTCCACTAGCGGGTCGAGGGAGCAGTACTTC. Protein sequence: CASSSTSGSREQYF.

This chain uses TRBV7-2 with TRBJ1-4; TRBD1 might be the D (6 bases). This CDR3 spans 13 amino acids. Trimming left V 7 bases short and J 8 bases short, with 14 bases between. In germline, CDR1 is SGHTA, CDR2 FQGNSA. The chain's CDR3 is CASNPGVGEKLFF. The CDR3 DNA is TGTGCCAGCAACCCAGGGGTCGGGGAAAAACTGTTTTTT.

This clonotype was counted at least ten times. V and J are TRBV7-9 and TRBJ1-4, with TRBD1 identical over 9 bases. J was trimmed by 6 bases and V by 5 bases; bases with no gene match: 7. CDR1 and CDR2 from the germline V gene are SEHNR and FQNEAQ (reference sequence). The CDR3 spans 15 residues. CDR3 DNA sequence: TGTGCCAGCAGCCCCGGGACAGGGTCGGATGAAAAACTGTTTTTT. Its protein product is CASSPGTGSDEKLFF.

Remarks on this clonotype: One junction end disagrees with the germline gene, perhaps due to a read error. The chain links TRBV7-3 to TRBJ2-7; maybe TRBD2 (5 bases). Looked up from germline, CDR1 is SGHTA and CDR2 is FQGTGA. The CDR3 runs to 16 residues. The CDR3 sequence: CASSLSASQGAGELYF. The CDR3 region has the DNA TGTGCCAGCAGCTTATCGGCTAGTCAAGGCGCCGGGGAGCTGTACTTC. Supplemented by reference TRBV7-3 and TRBJ2-7, the full variable domain reads GAGVSQTPSNKVTEKGKYVELRCDPISGHTALYWYRQSLGQGPEFLIYFQGTGAADDSGLPNDRFFAVRPEGSVSTLKIQRTERGDSAVYLCASSLSASQGAGELYFGPGTRLTVT.

The chain combines TRBV12-5 with TRBJ1-4; D unclear. Trimming left V 6 bases short and J 2 bases short, with 7 bases between. The germline V gene encodes CDR1 LGHNT and CDR2 FRNRAP. The CDR3 has 13 amino acids. This CDR3 reads CASGAWTNEKLFF. CDR3 nucleotides: TGTGCTAGTGGGGCTTGGACTAATGAAAAACTGTTTTTT. Looking up the rest from reference TRBV12-5 and TRBJ1-4 gives the full variable domain: DARVTQTPRHKVTEMGQEVTMRCQPILGHNTVFWYRQTMMQGLELLAYFRNRAPLDDSGMPKDRFSAEMPDATLATLKIQPSEPRDSAVYFCASGAWTNEKLFFGSGTQLSVL.

Concerning this clonotype: The junction differs from germline at one of its ends, possibly a read error. The chain links TRBV5-1 to TRBJ1-5; 12 nucleotides match TRBD1. Germline V gene sequence: CDR1 SGHRS, CDR2 YFSETQ. This CDR3 contains 16 residues. The CDR3 DNA sequence: TGCGCCAGCAGCTTTTCCGGGACAGGGGGCAATCAGACCCAGCATTTT. Protein product: CASSFSGTGGNQTQHF. The full variable domain, in which reference TRBV5-1 and TRBJ1-5 provide the parts outside the CDR3, is KAGVTQTPRYLIKTRGQQVTLSCSPISGHRSVSWYQQTPGQGLQFLFEYFSETQRNKGNFPGRFSGRQFSNSRSEMNVSTLELGDSALYLCASSFSGTGGNQTQHFGDGTRLSIL.

The chain is built from TRBV6-6 and TRBJ1-1; TRBD1 matches 8 bases. The CDR3 runs 13 residues. Germline V gene sequence: CDR1 MNHNY, CDR2 SVGAGI (reference sequence). The V segment lost 6 bases and the J segment 10 bases; nucleotides outside the gene matches: 10. The CDR3 spells CASSLRQGHGAFF. CDR3 sequence (DNA): TGTGCCAGCAGCCTCCGACAGGGGCACGGAGCTTTCTTT.

This sequence joins TRBV19 and TRBJ2-7; no firm D call. V was trimmed by 5 bases and J by 6 bases, leaving 14 bases between them. The CDR3 is made up of 13 amino acids. Germline CDR1 LNHDA, CDR2 SQIVND (reference sequence). The CDR3 DNA reads TGTGCCAGTAGTGAAAGGGTAGGTTCCGAGCAGTACTTC. Translating gives CASSERVGSEQYF.